Listed here are 18 T cell receptor beta chains from one sample, sequenced in a study of T-cell reconstitution after alpha-beta-depleted transplantation in children. Using unique molecular identifiers, the investigators prepared the TCRbeta library. TCRdb reprocessed the PCR reads with MiXCR, giving one entry per CDR3 protein. The sample comprises hundreds of thousands of distinct CDR3 sequences, 9.5% to 15% of which are singletons, and roughly 5.4% rests with the top ten. Source: PBMCs from the stem cell graft donor, taken from the stem cell graft. The receptors were sampled from a human donor who donated a stem cell graft to a child with combined immunodeficiency.

The V gene is TRBV5-1, the J gene TRBJ2-3; D is possibly TRBD2 (6 bases). Trimming cost V 2 bases and J 0 bases, with 13 bases left between them. There are 16 residues in the CDR3. The V gene's germline CDR1 is SGHRS and CDR2 YFSETQ. CDR3 region: CASSFAAGSSTDTQYF. The CDR3 DNA sequence: TGCGCCAGCAGCTTCGCGGCGGGGTCTAGCACAGATACGCAGTATTTT.

The chain has TRBV20-1 and TRBJ2-5; D is possibly TRBD1 (5 bases). This CDR3 comprises 13 residues. Between the trimmed V and J ends, which lost 6 bases and 5 bases, there was a span of 16 bases. The germline V gene has CDR1 DFQATT and CDR2 SNEGSKA (reference sequence). Here the CDR3 reads CSAEGARWETQYF. For the CDR3, the DNA is TGCAGTGCCGAAGGGGCGCGGTGGGAGACCCAGTACTTC.

This clonotype was counted a few times. The rearrangement uses TRBV5-1 and TRBJ1-1; 7 nucleotides line up with TRBD1. This CDR3 has 15 amino acids. V lost 0 bases, J lost 5 bases, and 7 bases stayed unmatched. Germline assignment: CDR1 SGHRS and CDR2 YFSETQ. Here the CDR3 reads CASSLGQGAGTEAFF. The CDR3 coding sequence is TGCGCCAGCAGCTTGGGACAGGGCGCGGGGACTGAAGCTTTCTTT.

The CDR3 region has the DNA TGTGCCAGCAGAACCCTTGACACAGATACGCAGTATTTT. Translating gives CASRTLDTDTQYF. J is TRBJ2-3 and V is TRBV28, with D unclear. The V end lost 6 bases, the J end lost 2 bases, and 9 bases lay between the germline ends. The CDR3 has 13 residues. Germline-derived CDR1 and CDR2 are MDHEN and SYDVKM.

The chain recombines TRBV4-3 with TRBJ1-2; no clear D gene. The germline V and J ends were trimmed by 1 base and 1 base, with 13 bases remaining between them. Germline V gene sequence: CDR1 LGHNA, CDR2 YSLEER. This CDR3 is built from 16 residues. In nucleotides, the CDR3 is TGCGCCAGCAGCCAAGGTTATACAGACATTAACTATGGCTACACCTTC. The encoded protein is CASSQGYTDINYGYTF.

There are many counts of this clonotype. The rearrangement links TRBV20-1 to TRBJ2-1; the D call may be TRBD1 or TRBD2 (5 bases each). The length of the CDR3 is 13 residues. Between the trimmed V and J ends, which lost 5 bases and 9 bases, there was a span of 17 bases. Per germline, CDR1 DFQATT and CDR2 SNEGSKA (reference sequence). CDR3 in amino acids: CSAALNSGGEQFF. CDR3 nucleotide sequence: TGCAGTGCTGCCCTTAATAGTGGGGGTGAGCAGTTCTTC.

In this sample, this clonotype turned up many times. The V and J genes are TRBV25-1 and TRBJ2-7, with D hard to call. Trimming left V 4 bases short and J 7 bases short, with 14 bases between. The CDR3 is made up of 13 amino acids. CDR1 MGHDK and CDR2 SYGVNS come from the germline V gene. DNA of the CDR3: TGTGCCAGCAGTGCCTCCGGGCTCGGGGAGCAGTACTTC. As protein: CASSASGLGEQYF.

This clonotype has at least ten counts. The chain is built from TRBV5-1 and TRBJ1-6, with D maybe TRBD1 (5 bases). Germline lookup yields CDR1 SGHRS and CDR2 YFSETQ. The CDR3 is made up of 15 amino acids. V dropped 1 base and J dropped 6 bases, with 11 bases sitting between them. Here the CDR3 DNA reads TGCGCCAGCAGCTTGAGGGGCGTGGGTAATTCACCCCTCCACTTT. It translates to CASSLRGVGNSPLHF.

This clonotype was detected only a few times. The J gene is TRBJ1-2, the V gene TRBV29-1; the D gene is possibly TRBD1 (5 bases). The CDR3 spans 14 residues. V dropped 1 base and J dropped 4 bases, with 13 bases sitting between them. Per the germline V gene, CDR1 is SQVTM and CDR2 is ANQGSEA. The CDR3, as DNA: TGCAGCGTTGAAGGGGGGGGAGTCGGCTATGGCTACACCTTC. This codes for CSVEGGGVGYGYTF.

The chain combines TRBV5-1 with TRBJ2-3, with a possible D match to TRBD2 (5 bases). V was clipped by 2 bases and J by 11 bases, with 21 bases between them. The length of the CDR3 is 15 residues. CDR1 and CDR2 from the germline V gene are SGHRS and YFSETQ. CDR3 sequence reads: CASSFMERPTSGQYF. The CDR3 nucleotides are TGCGCCAGCAGCTTCATGGAGCGGCCCACTTCCGGGCAGTATTTT.

This clonotype showed up many times. This chain joins TRBV7-9 and TRBJ2-1; TRBD2 agrees at 8 bases. Germline-derived CDR1 and CDR2 are SEHNR and FQNEAQ (reference sequence). V shed 2 bases, J shed 4 bases, and the junction held 4 bases outside the gene matches. The CDR3 is made up of 15 amino acids. The CDR3 DNA is TGTGCCAGCAGCTTAAGCGGGGGCAATTACAATGAGCAGTTCTTC. It codes for CASSLSGGNYNEQFF.

The genes are TRBV28 and TRBJ2-4; possible D gene TRBD1, 6 bases. Per germline, CDR1 MDHEN and CDR2 SYDVKM. V was clipped by 6 bases and J by 1 base, with 28 bases between them. The CDR3 loop spans 20 amino acids. CDR3 sequence reads: CASRPVFVGHSDGAKNIQYF. CDR3 nucleotide sequence: TGTGCCAGCAGACCCGTCTTCGTGGGACATTCCGATGGGGCCAAAAACATTCAGTACTTC.

This clonotype was recorded many times. The J gene is TRBJ2-7, the V gene TRBV12-3 or TRBV12-4; 11 bases align to TRBD2. The V and J ends lost 4 bases and 2 bases, in that order; junction bases with no gene match: 1. This CDR3 is 14 amino acids long. The CDR3 sequence: CASSWTSGPYEQYF. The CDR3 nucleotides read TGTGCCAGCAGTTGGACTAGCGGGCCCTACGAGCAGTACTTC.

The sample holds a few counts of this clonotype. The gene calls are TRBV30 and TRBJ2-1; the D is unclear. The CDR3 totals 11 residues. The V gene lost 0 bases and the J gene lost 7 bases, with 4 bases spanning the gap. Germline V lookup: CDR1 GTSNPN, CDR2 SVGIG (reference sequence). Here the CDR3 DNA reads TGTGCCTGGAGTGTACTGAATGAGCAGTTCTTC. Its translation: CAWSVLNEQFF. Variable domain in full (rest from reference TRBV30 and TRBJ2-1): SQTIHQWPATLVQPVGSPLSLECTVEGTSNPNLYWYRQAAGRGLQLLFYSVGIGQISSEVPQNLSASRPQDRQFILSSKKLLLSDSGFYLCAWSVLNEQFFGPGTRLTVL.

This clonotype has more than one count but fewer than ten. This chain uses TRBV29-1 with TRBJ1-2; D gene ambiguous. The V end lost 0 bases, the J end lost 6 bases, and 5 bases lay between the germline ends. This CDR3 is built from 11 residues. Germline values: CDR1 SQVTM, CDR2 ANQGSEA. The CDR3 region has the DNA TGCAGCGTTGAAGAATTGGATGGCTACACCTTC. Its translation is CSVEELDGYTF.

With respect to this clonotype: No conserved phenylalanine or tryptophan is present at the end of the CDR3, so a read error is the likely explanation. The chain combines TRBV5-1 with TRBJ1-6; a possible D gene is TRBD1 (5 bases). V lost 4 bases and J 8 bases, leaving 25 bases between the germline ends. The CDR3 covers 18 residues. The germline gives CDR1 SGHRS, CDR2 YFSETQ. The DNA of the CDR3 is TGCGCCAGCAGCCACACAAGTCAGGGACCCCTCTCTCATTCACCCCTCCACGTT. This sequence encodes CASSHTSQGPLSHSPLHV.

This clonotype has a count of ten or more. The rearrangement links TRBV7-9 to TRBJ1-3; tentatively, D is TRBD1 (5 bases). The V gene lost 3 bases and the J gene lost 6 bases, with 9 bases spanning the gap. This CDR3 contains 13 residues. Germline V gene sequence: CDR1 SEHNR, CDR2 FQNEAQ (reference sequence). CDR3 DNA sequence: TGTGCCAGCAGCTTCGGACAATCAAACACCATATATTTT. Amino acid sequence: CASSFGQSNTIYF.

This clonotype appeared many times. One junction end disagrees with the germline gene, perhaps due to a read error. This sequence joins TRBV5-1 and TRBJ2-3; possible D gene TRBD2, 5 bases. CDR1 and CDR2 from the germline V gene are SGHRS and YFSETQ. CDR3 length equals 13 residues. The CDR3, as DNA: TGCGCCAGCAGGTTGGACGGGGCAGATACGCAGTATTTT. Protein sequence: CASRLDGADTQYF.